This entry features one T cell receptor (beta chain) sequence. Its antigen is still unknown. All TRB cDNA libraries came from 5' RACE performed with UMI labels. TCRdb re-called the 5' RACE reads and gives one entry per CDR3 protein, without DNA. This sample's table reports about 130,000 distinct CDR3 sequences. The sample is drawn from a study of CXCR3-negative and CXCR3-positive naive CD8 T cells. Overall study findings and caveats: CXCR3-positive naive cells had TRB CDR3s that were more hydrophobic than CXCR3-negative naive cells had.

Sample: naive CXCR3+ CD8+ T cells from blood. The subset denotes: CD45RO-CCR7+CD27+CD95- naive CD8+ T cells expressing CXCR3 (TNR3+). The TCR sequence derives from a human donor in good health. Some clones in this sample may be carry-over from other donors' samples.

CDR3 sequence: CSVGASGPASYGYTF. The V gene is TRBV29-1, the J gene TRBJ1-2; there is no DNA to check the TCRdb D call of TRBD1. Looked up from germline, CDR1 is SQVTM and CDR2 is ANQGSEA. The CDR3 extends over 15 amino acids. Full variable domain (rest looked up from reference TRBV29-1 and TRBJ1-2): SAVISQKPSRDICQRGTSLTIQCQVDSQVTMMFWYRQQPGQSLTLIATANQGSEATYESGFVIDKFPISRPNLTFSTLTVSNMSPEDSSIYLCSVGASGPASYGYTFGSGTRLTVV.